This TCR beta chain was profiled in a study of blood T cell repertoires in COVID-19. Study in general: Sources were T cells, B-cell-depleted T cells, or PBMCs; the material itself was cDNA or gDNA.

CDR1 is KGHSH and CDR2 is LQKENI in the germline V gene. The CDR3 spans 12 residues. V dropped 3 bases and J dropped 0 bases, with 3 bases sitting between them. Methods used by the authors: Estimates of nucleated cell counts were drawn from the amplification of reference gene primers. Clones were sequenced by immunoSEQ multiplex PCR, and TCRdb holds only the in-frame ones, with some missing. Clone size and the V and J calls come from that table; the DNA yielded D and trimming. The repertoire includes tens of thousands of clones, 85% of them detected once, and 13% to 15% sits in the top ten. As to this clone: In the same sample, other DNA sequences code for this CDR3.

The chain employs TRBV18 and TRBJ2-7; D ambiguous. Sequenced input: peripheral blood. The sequence derives from a human donor with acute or convalescent COVID-19. The donor label of this sample is uncertain. Here the CDR3 reads CASSPSSYEQYF. As DNA, the CDR3 is TGTGCCAGCTCACCCAGCTCCTACGAGCAGTACTTC.